Shown below are 23 T cell receptor beta chains from a single sample sequenced in a study of cytomegalovirus exposure and HLA in healthy donors. PCR employed 60 Vbeta and 13 Jbeta primers. The protocol was immunoSEQ multiplex PCR, while the TCRdb copy is restricted to in-frame clones and leaves out a portion. The top ten clones hold around 15% of a sample with roughly 99,000 clones, over 65% of them seen once. Specimen: PBMCs. The receptors here all came from a man between 60 and 75 years old in good health and CMV-seropositive.

V is TRBV6-5 and J is TRBJ2-5, with 8 bases matching TRBD1. The germline V gene encodes CDR1 MNHEY and CDR2 SVGAGI. Trimming took 2 bases from V and 2 from J; bases not matched to a gene: 4. This CDR3 is 15 amino acids long. The CDR3 reads CASSYRTGPQETQYF. For the CDR3, the DNA is TGTGCCAGCAGTTACCGGACAGGGCCGCAAGAGACCCAGTACTTC.

The V and J genes are TRBV6-1 and TRBJ2-5; 8 bases align to TRBD1. From germline, CDR1 is MNHNS and CDR2 SASEGT. The CDR3 totals 15 residues. J lost 4 bases, V lost 2 bases, and 6 bases had no gene match. The CDR3 is CASSESGTGGETQYF. The CDR3 DNA reads as TGTGCCAGCAGTGAATCAGGGACAGGAGGAGAGACCCAGTACTTC.

This clone was observed a handful of times. V usage is TRBV6-5 and J usage is TRBJ2-1; D unclear. This CDR3 comprises 11 residues. Looked up from germline, CDR1 is MNHEY and CDR2 is SVGAGI. V lost 0 bases, J lost 9 bases, and 3 bases lay in between. CDR3 in amino acids: CASSYSREQFF. CDR3 nucleotides: TGTGCCAGCAGTTACTCCCGTGAGCAGTTCTTC.

This clone came up a few times. The genes are TRBV2 and TRBJ1-4; weak D call: TRBD1 (6 bases). V gave up 10 bases and J gave up 2 bases, with 11 bases separating them. Germline CDR1 and CDR2: SNHLY and FYNNEI. The CDR3 totals 13 residues. In nucleotides, the CDR3 is TGTGCCACCACAGGGACCACTAATGAAAAACTGTTTTTT. It translates to CATTGTTNEKLFF.

The CDR3 DNA follows: TGTGCCAGCAGCCAAGGGACAGCCCTGGGCACAGATACGCAGTATTTT. Translation: CASSQGTALGTDTQYF. The chain employs TRBV7-3 and TRBJ2-3; 7 bases match TRBD1. This CDR3 region has 16 residues. Trimming at V came to 5 bases and at J to 1 base, leaving 9 bases not matched to a gene. Germline V gene sequence: CDR1 SGHTA, CDR2 FQGTGA.

This chain links TRBV29-1 with TRBJ2-1, with TRBD2 matching 11 bases. CDR1 is SQVTM and CDR2 is ANQGSEA in the germline V gene. V gave up 5 bases and J gave up 2 bases; unmatched junction bases: 11. CDR3 length: 17 amino acids. CDR3 nucleotides: TGCAGCGTTCCCACTTCTAGACTAGCGGGGACCTACAATGAGCAGTTCTTC. Translating it yields CSVPTSRLAGTYNEQFF.

The gene calls are TRBV5-1 and TRBJ1-1, with D perhaps TRBD1 (5 bases). The V gene's germline CDR1 is SGHRS and CDR2 YFSETQ. The V end lost 1 base, the J end lost 2 bases, and 12 bases lay between the germline ends. CDR3 length: 15 residues. The CDR3 spells CASSLMGQQNTEAFF. CDR3 nucleotide sequence: TGCGCCAGCAGCTTGATGGGGCAGCAAAACACTGAAGCTTTCTTT. Based on the CDR3 plus reference TRBV5-1 and TRBJ1-1, the full variable domain is KAGVTQTPRYLIKTRGQQVTLSCSPISGHRSVSWYQQTPGQGLQFLFEYFSETQRNKGNFPGRFSGRQFSNSRSEMNVSTLELGDSALYLCASSLMGQQNTEAFFGQGTRLTVV.

V gene TRBV6-5 combines with J gene TRBJ1-2, with unresolved D. The CDR3 covers 15 residues. Germline V CDR1 and CDR2: MNHEY, SVGAGI. The V and J ends lost 0 bases and 4 bases respectively, with 12 bases between them. CDR3: CASSYSIVPGYGYTF. The CDR3 nucleotides are TGTGCCAGCAGTTACTCGATTGTCCCGGGCTATGGCTACACCTTC.

The rearrangement joins TRBV28 to TRBJ1-4; 8 bases are a match to TRBD1. Germline CDR1 reads MDHEN; CDR2 reads SYDVKM. V dropped 5 bases and J dropped 1; count of bases not matched to a gene: 15. This CDR3 has 19 amino acids. The CDR3 spells CASSQTPGQAGVTNEKLFF. The CDR3, as DNA: TGTGCCAGCAGTCAAACCCCGGGACAGGCGGGCGTAACTAATGAAAAACTGTTTTTT.

This clone was seen once. The rearrangement joins TRBV5-1 to TRBJ2-7, with 7 bases aligning to TRBD1. The CDR3 contains 14 residues. Trimming at V came to 4 bases and at J to 4 bases, leaving 8 bases not matched to a gene. Germline V gene sequence: CDR1 SGHRS, CDR2 YFSETQ. The CDR3 nucleotides read TGCGCCAGCAGCCGGAACAGGGGAACATACGAGCAGTACTTC. This gives the protein CASSRNRGTYEQYF.

The V and J genes are TRBV5-8 and TRBJ1-2; D unclear. CDR1 and CDR2 (germline): SGHTS, YDEGEE. The CDR3 is 17 amino acids. Between the trimmed V and J ends, which lost 1 base and 8 bases, there was a span of 24 bases. CDR3 DNA sequence: TGTGCCAGCAGCTTGCCAGCTTGGGCCTTAGGACTCGACGGCTACACCTTC. It codes for CASSLPAWALGLDGYTF.

The V gene is TRBV7-9, the J gene TRBJ2-3, with D possibly matching TRBD1 (5 bases). The CDR3 contains 14 residues. Looked up from germline, CDR1 is SEHNR and CDR2 is FQNEAQ (reference sequence). V dropped 5 bases and J dropped 0 bases, with 9 bases sitting between them. The CDR3 protein is CASSPGISTDTQYF. As DNA, the CDR3 is TGTGCCAGCAGCCCAGGGATTAGCACAGATACGCAGTATTTT.

In its sample, this clone was seen a few times. The chain is built from TRBV19 and TRBJ1-1, with D possibly matching TRBD1 (6 bases). There are 13 residues in the CDR3. Germline CDR1 LNHDA, CDR2 SQIVND (reference sequence). Trimming took 9 bases from V and 0 from J, leaving 11 bases between them. The CDR3 here is CASRDKMNTEAFF. DNA of the CDR3: TGTGCCAGCCGGGACAAGATGAACACTGAAGCTTTCTTT.

V usage is TRBV21-1 and J usage is TRBJ2-7; the D call of TRBD2 is as the table states it, not checked on the DNA. TRBV21-1 is a recognized pseudogene. The CDR3 runs 15 residues. CDR3 protein: CASSSRKAGGSEQYF. Here the CDR3 DNA reads TGTGCCAGCAGCTCGCGCAAAGCGGGGGGAAGCGAGCAGTACTTC.

The sample holds one count of this clone. The rearrangement uses TRBV11-2 and TRBJ1-2; 7 nucleotides match TRBD1. V was clipped by 5 bases and J by 7 bases; unmatched bases: 4. The CDR3 loop spans 12 amino acids. Germline CDR1 SGHAT, CDR2 FQNNGV. The CDR3 DNA is TGTGCCAGCAGCATTCGACAGGGTGGCTACACCTTC. This codes for CASSIRQGGYTF.

The chain employs TRBV25-1 and TRBJ2-7, with 7 bases identical to TRBD1. This CDR3 has 13 amino acids. Looked up from germline, CDR1 is MGHDK and CDR2 is SYGVNS. Unmatched junction bases numbered 4, after V lost 7 bases and J lost 1 base. The CDR3 DNA sequence: TGTGCCAGCATGCGACAGGGTTCCTACGAGCAGTACTTC. As protein: CASMRQGSYEQYF.

The chain links TRBV30 to TRBJ2-1; D remains ambiguous. Germline CDR1 and CDR2: GTSNPN and SVGIG (reference sequence). The CDR3 has 13 amino acids. The V end lost 5 bases, the J end lost 0 bases, and 8 bases lay between the germline ends. The CDR3 DNA reads as TGTGCCTGGGATCGGAGCTCCTACAATGAGCAGTTCTTC. It codes for CAWDRSSYNEQFF.

The chain couples TRBV2 to TRBJ2-1; D gene uncertain. The germline V gene encodes CDR1 SNHLY and CDR2 FYNNEI. This CDR3 comprises 13 residues. V was shortened by 5 bases and J by 6 bases, with 11 bases between the two germline ends. CDR3 region: CASSSNSLNEQFF. For the CDR3, the DNA is TGTGCCAGCAGTTCCAACTCCCTCAATGAGCAGTTCTTC. Together with reference TRBV2 and TRBJ2-1, the CDR3 gives the full variable domain: EPEVTQTPSHQVTQMGQEVILRCVPISNHLYFYWYRQILGQKVEFLVSFYNNEISEKSEIFDDQFSVERPDGSNFTLKIRSTKLEDSAMYFCASSSNSLNEQFFGPGTRLTVL.

The CDR3 DNA reads as TGTGCCAGCAGCGTAGAGGGGGCAGAACGGAACACTGAAGCTTTCTTT. Its protein is CASSVEGAERNTEAFF. The chain uses TRBV9 and TRBJ1-1, with 7 bases lining up with TRBD1. With 0 bases clipped from V and 1 base from J, the junction kept 6 bases outside the gene matches. The CDR3 consists of 16 residues. CDR1 SGDLS and CDR2 YYNGEE come from the germline V gene.

This chain joins TRBV28 and TRBJ2-7; 10 nucleotides align to TRBD2. This CDR3 has 15 residues. The germline V gene encodes CDR1 MDHEN and CDR2 SYDVKM. The V gene end was trimmed by 2 bases and the J gene end by 0 bases; junction bases not matched to a gene: 1. CDR3 nucleotides: TGTGCCAGCAGTTTAACTAGCGGGACCTCCTACGAGCAGTACTTC. Amino acids: CASSLTSGTSYEQYF.

This clone was seen more than once but under ten times. CDR3 loop: CASSLGQGDQPQHF. The CDR3 coding sequence is TGTGCCAGCAGTTTAGGGCAGGGGGATCAGCCCCAGCATTTT. The chain recombines TRBV28 with TRBJ1-5; 7 bases map to TRBD1. J was trimmed by 5 bases and V by 2 bases; bases with no gene match: 3. The germline V gene encodes CDR1 MDHEN and CDR2 SYDVKM. This CDR3 has 14 amino acids.

This chain uses TRBV27 with TRBJ2-2; D perhaps matches TRBD1 (6 bases). The V end was cut by 7 bases, the J end by 3 bases, with 12 bases between. Germline-derived CDR1 and CDR2 are MNHEY and SMNVEV (reference sequence). CDR3 length equals 14 residues. Here the CDR3 DNA reads TGTGCCAGCAAACTCGACAGGTACACCGGGGAGCTGTTTTTT. The encoded protein is CASKLDRYTGELFF.

The V call is TRBV7-2, the J call TRBJ2-3; possibly TRBD2 for D (5 bases). The CDR3 is made up of 16 amino acids. Per germline, CDR1 SGHTA and CDR2 FQGNSA. The germline V and J ends were trimmed by 1 base and 2 bases, with 13 bases remaining between them. CDR3 bases: TGTGCCAGCAGCTTAGACAGAGGGTATACCACAGATACGCAGTATTTT. It is translated as CASSLDRGYTTDTQYF.